These T cell receptor beta chains were read from a single sample in a study of control samples from healthy donors and cancer patients. TCRdb keeps only in-frame clones here, not all; method: immunoSEQ multiplex PCR. The sample lists around 74,000 clones, about 92% occurring once. The sample taken for sequencing was blood. The receptors derive from an older woman in good health. The conserved cysteine and the conserved F or W are not part of the CDR3 here.

TRBJ1-2 TRBV19 ASNPGAGGRTTYGYT
TRBJ1-5 TRBV6-5 ASSFDHRGNQPQH
TRBJ2-2 TRBV2 ASSEIGGGTGELF
TRBJ2-1 TRBV18 ASSSGQGGEQF
TRBJ2-7 TRBV2 ASSEDRALSYEQY
TRBJ2-7 TRBV7-2 ASSLVGGGYEQY
TRBJ2-1 TRBV4-3 ASSRQTGNEQF
TRBJ2-3 TRBV7-2 ASSLGSSGRTDTQY
TRBJ2-3 TRBV10-1 ASSERKQISDTQY
TRBJ1-3 TRBV6-5 ASTLTGGFRNTIY
TRBJ1-1 TRBV28 ASTLSREAF
TRBJ2-1 TRBV10-1 ASSEGPGSREYEQF
TRBJ2-1 TRBV28 ASVVSLSYNEQF
TRBJ1-2 TRBV4-1 ASSHNRGPVGYT
TRBJ1-1 TRBV18 ADQPPGGGTEAF
TRBJ2-1 TRBV7-9 ASSRGQGADNEQF
TRBJ1-1 TRBV4-1 ASSPGPSINTEAF
TRBJ1-1 TRBV7-9 ASSSRGENTEAF
TRBJ2-3 TRBV29-1 SATRLAGVTDTQY
TRBJ1-4 TRBV5-6 ASSLVSPVANEKLF
TRBJ1-1 TRBV30 AWGRPEAEAF